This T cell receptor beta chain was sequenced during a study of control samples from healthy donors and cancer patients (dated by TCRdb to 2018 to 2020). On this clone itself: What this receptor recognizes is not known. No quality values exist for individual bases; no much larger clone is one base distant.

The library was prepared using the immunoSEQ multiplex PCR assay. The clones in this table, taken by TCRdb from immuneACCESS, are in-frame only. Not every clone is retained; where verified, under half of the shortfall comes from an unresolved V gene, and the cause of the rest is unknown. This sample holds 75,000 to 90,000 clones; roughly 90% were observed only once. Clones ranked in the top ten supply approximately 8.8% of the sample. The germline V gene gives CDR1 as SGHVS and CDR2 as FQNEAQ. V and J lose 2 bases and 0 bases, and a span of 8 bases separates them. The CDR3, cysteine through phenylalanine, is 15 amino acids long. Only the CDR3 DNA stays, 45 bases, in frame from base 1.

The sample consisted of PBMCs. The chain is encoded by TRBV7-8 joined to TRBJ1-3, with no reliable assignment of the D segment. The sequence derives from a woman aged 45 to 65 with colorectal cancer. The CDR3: CASSLSGFSGNTIYF. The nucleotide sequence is TGTGCCAGCAGCTTATCCGGCTTCTCTGGAAACACCATATATTTT.